This T cell receptor beta chain was sequenced in a study of shared clonotypes between healthy human individuals (dated by TCRdb to the early 2020s). Study-wide context: Two women and a few men aged 18 to 49 years were included in the cohort. Per donor, three plates each were used for CD4 naive and CD4 memory, two for CD8 naive, and one for CD8 memory. To estimate repertoire size and how much clonotypes are shared between individuals, the study performed deep sequencing of blood TCR repertoires from about five healthy adults. To increase sequencing depth and limit assay-specific biases, different laboratories used diverse techniques to prepare libraries and sequence TCR repertoires. Leukapheresis yielded between about 0.85 and 9 billion PBMCs per donor.

Donors were healthy HIV-negative adults with no recently reported acute infections or vaccinations. All donors were Caucasian adults living in Nashville, Tennessee, USA. CD4+ T cells were enriched by magnetic negative selection; naive cells were then positively selected on CD45RA, and the negative fraction formed the memory subset. Blood was collected by leukapheresis, and PBMCs were isolated by Ficoll-Histopaque density gradient centrifugation and then cryopreserved in liquid nitrogen vapor phase. Purity and quantity of every magnetically sorted T cell population were checked by analytical flow cytometry. From each sorted fraction, genomic DNA was isolated and quantified by UV absorbance on a Nanodrop 2000c. Paper-wide results and their limitations: Incomplete sequencing was indicated by rarefaction of sorted-subset datasets, despite the large sequencing depth. Naive subsets generally had larger estimated clonotype richness than memory subsets did. Because the study included only a small number of donors, the genetic and exposure-history diversity represented was limited. Pairwise subsampling indicated that sequencing depth was expected to affect the degree of clonotype sharing among donors. Roughly 5% of naive CD4, 3.5% of naive CD8, about 2.1% of memory CD4, and over 0.35% of memory CD8 clonotypes were shared across a handful of donors. Compared with non-shared clonotypes, the clonotypes found in all four sorted-subset donors had higher generation probabilities. Sampling was restricted to blood, and TCR repertoires in tissue are likely to differ from TCR repertoires in blood.

TCR CDR3 regions were amplified from genomic DNA by multiplex PCR using the deep immunoSEQ assay. Extracted genomic DNA from each cell subset was spread evenly across all wells of several immunoSEQ 96-well plates, with each plate serving as a replicate. Each replicate PCR for sorted subsets received around 200 ng genomic DNA, equal to about 30,000 T cell genomes. Purified libraries were quantified with a Qubit 3.0 fluorometer, sized on a Bioanalyzer 2100, and re-quantified with the KAPA Library Quantification kit. Every immunoSEQ 96-well plate was sequenced on a separate single-read 150-cycle Illumina NextSeq 550 flow cell. From the authors' description of their analysis: Because the immunoSEQ output included only junctional sequences and no quality scores, the filtering could not be the same as the filtering used for full-length reads. To assign V/J genes and CDR3, sequences were annotated against IMGT germline references using PyIR, a Python wrapper for IgBLAST v1.9. Any read was removed if the V/J assignment was weak (E-value above 1e-6), the CDR3 was missing, or the read contained stop codons, out-of-frame junctions, or ambiguous translated residues. V3J clonotypes were defined as sequences sharing an identical inferred V gene, J gene, and CDR3 amino acid sequence. The percentage overlap between two repertoires was calculated by dividing the number of shared unique clonotypes by the size of the smaller repertoire. RTK rarefaction, the Chao1 estimator, and Recon v2.1 estimates of unobserved clonotypes were used to assess repertoire richness. For all TCRbeta clonotypes obtained by the gDNA method from a few donors, generation probabilities were computed with OLGA. Sourced from immuneACCESS, this table was stored by TCRdb with only in-frame sequences that have V and J called. A share of the clones is absent; for the studies checked, an unresolved V gene accounts for under half, and the remainder has no known explanation. V and J calls and clone size follow that table, whereas D and trimming were derived from the DNA. This sample gives hundreds of thousands of clones in total; approximately 95% of them show up just once. The ten largest clonotypes hold 0.06% of the sample.

The cysteine opens and the phenylalanine closes a CDR3 of 14 amino acids. CDR3 DNA is the only sequence kept; it has 42 bases, read in frame from the first base. V loses 3 bases of germline sequence and J loses 5 bases, and the interval between the two ends is 13 bases. Based on the germline V gene (reference sequence), the CDR1 and CDR2 sequences are LNHDA and SQIVND. Regarding this clone: Its antigen remains undetermined. It has no much larger one-base neighbor in the sample; base qualities were not kept.

Sequencing was performed on naive CD4+ T cells sorted from blood. The sample's cell subset or site label, in plain terms: CD45RA+ positively selected. This sequence was found in a woman between 25 and 40 years old in good health. The chain uses TRBV19 and TRBJ1-2; a weak D assignment points to TRBD1 (6 bases agree). CDR3 loop: CASSISARGYGYTF. The bases read TGTGCCAGTAGTATCTCGGCCAGGGGTTATGGCTACACCTTC.